This TCR beta chain was profiled in a study of radiotherapy plus CTLA-4 blockade in lung cancer. TCRdb keeps only in-frame clones here, not all; method: immunoSEQ multiplex PCR. The sample lists 50,000 to 85,000 clones; around four fifths were seen once. This CDR3 contains 13 residues. Germline V CDR1 and CDR2: SGHNT, YYREEE (reference sequence). The study gave focal radiation plus ipilimumab CTLA-4 blockade to patients with chemo-refractory metastatic non-small-cell lung cancer. Concerning this clone itself: Its antigen is not known.

General study findings and limits: Per reports, early blood T cell clone dynamics, plus interferon-beta, forecast response most strongly.

The V call is TRBV5-4, the J call TRBJ2-5; weak D call: TRBD2 (5 bases). The J call is uncertain, as TRBJ2-7 better fits the DNA end. Sequencing used peripheral blood, obtained from a patient treated with radiotherapy plus ipilimumab. The source of this sequence is a human donor with non-small cell lung cancer who had a partial response to radiotherapy plus ipilimumab. The CDR3 reads CASSYRDSYEQYF. The CDR3 DNA sequence: TGTGCCAGCAGCTACCGGGACTCCTACGAGCAGTACTTC.